This note documents a single TCR beta chain sequence. Sequencing was performed with immunoSEQ multiplex PCR; in TCRdb, only in-frame clones are kept and a portion is missing. The table lists about 6,300 clones, 69% of them singletons. Per germline, CDR1 SGHVS and CDR2 FQNEAQ. With 7 bases removed from V and 3 bases from J, the gap between germline ends came to 15 bases. The CDR3 spans 14 residues. These data belong to a study of tissue T cells after allogeneic stem cell transplantation. Retrospectively chosen non-transplant comparators had other cancers and at least five gastrointestinal samples, without known gastrointestinal disease.

This chain uses TRBV7-8 with TRBJ1-1, with a possible D match to TRBD1 (5 bases). Sequenced material: tissue from the stomach, taken at autopsy. This TCR was sampled from a woman aged 18 to 55 with breast cancer. DNA for the CDR3: TGTGCCAGCACCCTACAGGTGGGGTACACTGAAGCTTTCTTT. Its protein product is CASTLQVGYTEAFF.